What follows are 7 T cell receptor beta chains derived from one specimen sequenced in a study of T cell responses to AZD1222 COVID-19 vaccine. Data came from immunoSEQ multiplex PCR; TCRdb stores just in-frame clones and leaves some out. The sample holds some 150,000 clones; roughly 87% are singletons and the top ten take about 1.8%. The sequencing used peripheral blood, collected 28 days after the second AZD1222 dose. The receptors here all came from an adult who received the AZD1222 COVID-19 vaccine.

The V and J genes are TRBV30 and TRBJ1-2; tentatively, D is TRBD1 (5 bases). Germline V gene data show CDR1 as GTSNPN and CDR2 as SVGIG (reference sequence). This CDR3 is 12 amino acids long. The ends were cut back, 4 bases at V and 7 bases at J, with 13 bases in the middle. This chain's CDR3 is CAWKDTQRGYTF. The CDR3 DNA follows: TGTGCCTGGAAGGACACGCAGCGTGGCTACACCTTC.

This chain links TRBV6-2 or TRBV6-3 with TRBJ2-5; possible D gene TRBD1, 7 bases. The CDR3 has 13 amino acids. Deletions cut 6 bases from V and 5 bases from J, with 13 bases between. The germline V gene has CDR1 MNHEY and CDR2 SVGEGT. The DNA for the CDR3 is TGTGCCAGCAGCAGGGGGGCGGCGGAGACCCAGTACTTC. Amino acids: CASSRGAAETQYF.

This chain connects TRBV29-1 to TRBJ1-1; perhaps TRBD1 as D (6 bases). The CDR3 spans 14 residues. Germline-derived CDR1 and CDR2 are SQVTM and ANQGSEA. V was trimmed by 6 bases and J by 2 bases, leaving 16 bases between them. CDR3 bases: TGCAGCGTGGGGAAACAGGGCGGAAACACTGAAGCTTTCTTT. Translated: CSVGKQGGNTEAFF.

The J gene is TRBJ2-7, the V gene TRBV9; possible D gene TRBD2, 6 bases. The CDR3 spans 13 residues. The V gene's germline CDR1 is SGDLS and CDR2 YYNGEE. The germline V and J ends were trimmed by 2 bases and 7 bases, with 13 bases remaining between them. The CDR3 sequence is CASSVTLGGEQYF. Here the CDR3 DNA reads TGTGCCAGCAGCGTGACGCTAGGAGGGGAGCAGTACTTC.

This chain connects TRBV5-6 to TRBJ1-2; possible D gene TRBD1, 5 bases. Germline V lookup: CDR1 SGHDT, CDR2 YYEEEE. The CDR3 runs 14 residues. The V end was cut by 0 bases, the J end by 3 bases, with 9 bases between. The CDR3 DNA follows: TGTGCCAGCAGCTTGGCTGGGGCGGACTATGGCTACACCTTC. Residues: CASSLAGADYGYTF.

V and J are TRBV6-5 and TRBJ2-7, with D tentatively TRBD1 or TRBD2 (5 bases each). Per germline, CDR1 MNHEY and CDR2 SVGAGI. This CDR3 spans 14 amino acids. Deletions cut 5 bases from V and 2 bases from J, with 13 bases between. The DNA for the CDR3 is TGTGCCAGCAGTCCCCGGGACGTTCCCTACGAGCAGTACTTC. It specifies CASSPRDVPYEQYF.

This clone was detected only a few times. This chain connects TRBV19 to TRBJ2-2; 11 bases agree with TRBD2. J gave up 7 bases and V 0 bases, and 1 base lay outside the gene matches. CDR1 is LNHDA and CDR2 is SQIVND in the germline V gene (reference sequence). The CDR3 has 15 residues. CDR3 sequence: CASSIELAGVGELFF. CDR3 DNA sequence: TGTGCCAGTAGTATAGAACTAGCGGGAGTCGGGGAGCTGTTTTTT.